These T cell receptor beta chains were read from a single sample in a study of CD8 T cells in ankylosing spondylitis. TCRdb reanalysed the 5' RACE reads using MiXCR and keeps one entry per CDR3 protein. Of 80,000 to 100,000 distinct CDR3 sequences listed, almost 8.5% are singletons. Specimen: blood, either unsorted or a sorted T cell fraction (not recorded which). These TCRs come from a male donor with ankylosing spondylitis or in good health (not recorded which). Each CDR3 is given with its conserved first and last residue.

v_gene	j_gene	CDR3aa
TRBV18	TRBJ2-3	CASYFSSDSNTDTQYF
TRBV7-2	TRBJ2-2	CASSLGPSENTGELFF
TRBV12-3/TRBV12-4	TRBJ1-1	CASSIPQRRTEAFF
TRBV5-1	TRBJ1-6	CASSPGQRYSPLHF
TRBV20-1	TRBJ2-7	CSARAGLAGVYEQYF
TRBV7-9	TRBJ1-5	CASSPSGTGEQPQHF
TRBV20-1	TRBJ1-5	CSARAGTGDRPQHF
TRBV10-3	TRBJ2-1	CAISEAGGPREQFF
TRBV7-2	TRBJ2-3	CASSRLRGRTDTQYF
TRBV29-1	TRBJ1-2	CSVQTDTVYGYTF
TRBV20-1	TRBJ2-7	CSAPSGAGASEQYF
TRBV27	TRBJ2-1	CASRLHTSRWQFF
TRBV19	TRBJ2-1	CASSRRTNLEQFF
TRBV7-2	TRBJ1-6	CASSPDRVGNSPLHF
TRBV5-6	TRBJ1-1	CASSLEAGAEAFF
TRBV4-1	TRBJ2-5	CASSRDRGTLGVETQYF
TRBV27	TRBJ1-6	CASRRTDNSPLHF
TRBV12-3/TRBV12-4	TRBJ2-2	CASSPGLYTGELFF
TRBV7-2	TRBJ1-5	CASSYDITDQPQHF
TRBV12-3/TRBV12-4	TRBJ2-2	CASSSRVGGELFF
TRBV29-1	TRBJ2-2	CSVVGQANTGELFF
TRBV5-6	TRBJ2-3	CASSPRQGASTDTQYF
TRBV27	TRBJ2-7	CASSLWVTGKEQYF
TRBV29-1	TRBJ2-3	CSVSNTDTQYF
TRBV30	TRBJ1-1	CAWSRDSRGTEAFF
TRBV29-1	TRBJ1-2	CSVKDIYDHTF
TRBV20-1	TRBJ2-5	CSARDTTQETQYF
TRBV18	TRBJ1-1	CASSGGLNTEAFF
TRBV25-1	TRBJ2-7	CAMGPAGPYEQYF
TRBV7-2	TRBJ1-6	CASSLNWGDSPLHF
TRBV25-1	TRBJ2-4	CASSRTGGNIQYF
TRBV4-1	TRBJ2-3	CASSQDPSLSTDTQYF
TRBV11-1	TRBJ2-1	CASSPLSSTYNEQFF